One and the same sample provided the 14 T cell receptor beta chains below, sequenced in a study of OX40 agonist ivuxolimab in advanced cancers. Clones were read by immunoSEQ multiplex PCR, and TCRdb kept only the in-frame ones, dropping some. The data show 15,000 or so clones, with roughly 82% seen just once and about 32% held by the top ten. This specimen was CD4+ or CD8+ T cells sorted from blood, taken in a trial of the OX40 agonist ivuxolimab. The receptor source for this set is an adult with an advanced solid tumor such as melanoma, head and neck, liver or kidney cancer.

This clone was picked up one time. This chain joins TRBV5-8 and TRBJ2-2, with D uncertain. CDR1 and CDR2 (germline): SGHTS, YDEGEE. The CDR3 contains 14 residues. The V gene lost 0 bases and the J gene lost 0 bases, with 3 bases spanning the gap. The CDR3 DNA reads TGTGCCAGCAGCTTGGTGGCGAACACCGGGGAGCTGTTTTTT. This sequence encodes CASSLVANTGELFF. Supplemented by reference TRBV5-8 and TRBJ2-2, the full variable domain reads EAGVTQSPTHLIKTRGQQATLRCSPISGHTSVYWYQQALGLGLQFLLWYDEGEERNRGNFPPRFSGRQFPNYSSELNVNALELEDSALYLCASSLVANTGELFFGEGSRLTVL.

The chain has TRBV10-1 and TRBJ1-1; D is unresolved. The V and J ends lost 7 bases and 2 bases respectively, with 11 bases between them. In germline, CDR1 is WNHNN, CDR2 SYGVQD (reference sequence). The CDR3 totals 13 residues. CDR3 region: CASIPRENTEAFF. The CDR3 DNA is TGCGCCAGCATTCCCCGGGAAAACACTGAAGCTTTCTTT.

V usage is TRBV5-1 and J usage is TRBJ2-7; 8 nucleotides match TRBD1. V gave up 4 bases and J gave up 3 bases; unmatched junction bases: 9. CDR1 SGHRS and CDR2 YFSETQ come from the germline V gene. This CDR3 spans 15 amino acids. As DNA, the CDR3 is TGCGCCAGCAGCCTCGGGACAGGAGGACTCTACGAGCAGTACTTC. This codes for CASSLGTGGLYEQYF.

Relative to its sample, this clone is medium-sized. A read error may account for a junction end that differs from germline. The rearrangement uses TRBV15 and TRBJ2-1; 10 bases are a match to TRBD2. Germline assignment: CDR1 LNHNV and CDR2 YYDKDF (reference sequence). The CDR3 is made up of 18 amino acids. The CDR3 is CATRRERASGSSYNEQFF. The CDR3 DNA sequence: TGTGCCACCAGGAGAGAGAGGGCTAGCGGGAGTTCCTACAATGAGCAGTTCTTC.

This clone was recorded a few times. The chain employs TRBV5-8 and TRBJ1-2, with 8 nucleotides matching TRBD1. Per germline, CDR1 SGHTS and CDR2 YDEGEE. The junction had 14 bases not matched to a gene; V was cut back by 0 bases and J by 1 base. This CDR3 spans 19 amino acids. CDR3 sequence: CASSLDMSFRGQSNYGYTF. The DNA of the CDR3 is TGTGCCAGCAGCTTGGATATGTCTTTCAGGGGGCAGAGTAACTATGGCTACACCTTC. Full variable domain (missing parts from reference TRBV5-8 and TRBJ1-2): EAGVTQSPTHLIKTRGQQATLRCSPISGHTSVYWYQQALGLGLQFLLWYDEGEERNRGNFPPRFSGRQFPNYSSELNVNALELEDSALYLCASSLDMSFRGQSNYGYTFGSGTRLTVV.

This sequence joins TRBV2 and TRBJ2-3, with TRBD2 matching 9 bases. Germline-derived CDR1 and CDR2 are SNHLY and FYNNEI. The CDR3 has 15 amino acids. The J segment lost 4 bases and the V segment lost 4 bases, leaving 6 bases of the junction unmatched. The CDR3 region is CASSVAGVGADTQYF. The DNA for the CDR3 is TGTGCCAGCAGTGTAGCGGGAGTGGGGGCAGATACGCAGTATTTT.

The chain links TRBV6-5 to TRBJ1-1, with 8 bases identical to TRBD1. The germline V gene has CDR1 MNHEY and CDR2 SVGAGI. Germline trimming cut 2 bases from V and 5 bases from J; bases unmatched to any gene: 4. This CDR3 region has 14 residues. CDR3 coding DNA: TGTGCCAGCAGTTACGACAGGGGAGAGACTGAAGCTTTCTTT. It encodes CASSYDRGETEAFF.

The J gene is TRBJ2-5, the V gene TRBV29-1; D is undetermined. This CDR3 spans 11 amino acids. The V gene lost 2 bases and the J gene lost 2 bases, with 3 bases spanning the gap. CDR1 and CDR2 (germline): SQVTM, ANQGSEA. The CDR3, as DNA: TGCAGCGTTGAAACACAAGAGACCCAGTACTTC. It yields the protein CSVETQETQYF.

The CDR3 loop is CASSLSPFRNTDTQYF. The CDR3 bases are TGTGCCAGCTCCCTCTCGCCATTTCGTAACACAGATACGCAGTATTTT. The V call is TRBV27, the J call TRBJ2-3; no clear D gene. The CDR3 is 16 amino acids. The germline V and J ends were trimmed by 8 bases and 2 bases, with 20 bases remaining between them. Germline loops: CDR1 MNHEY, CDR2 SMNVEV (reference sequence).

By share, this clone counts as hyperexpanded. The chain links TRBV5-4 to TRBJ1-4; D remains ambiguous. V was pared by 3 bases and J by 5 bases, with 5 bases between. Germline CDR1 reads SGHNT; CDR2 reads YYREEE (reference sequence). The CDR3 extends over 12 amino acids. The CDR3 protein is CASSYQNEKLFF. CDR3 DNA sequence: TGTGCCAGCAGCTACCAAAATGAAAAACTGTTTTTT.

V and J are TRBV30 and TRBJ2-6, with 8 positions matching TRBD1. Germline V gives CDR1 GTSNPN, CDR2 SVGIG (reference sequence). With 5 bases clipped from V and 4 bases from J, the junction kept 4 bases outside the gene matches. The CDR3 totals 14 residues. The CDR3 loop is CAWGQGAGANVLTF. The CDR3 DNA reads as TGTGCCTGGGGACAGGGTGCCGGGGCCAACGTCCTGACTTTC.

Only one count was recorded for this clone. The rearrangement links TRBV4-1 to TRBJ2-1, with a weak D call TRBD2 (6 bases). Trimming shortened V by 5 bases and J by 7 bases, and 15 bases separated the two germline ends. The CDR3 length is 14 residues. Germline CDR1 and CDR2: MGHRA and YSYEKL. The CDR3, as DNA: TGCGCCAGCAGCACCGGGACTCCTCTGAATGAGCAGTTCTTC. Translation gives CASSTGTPLNEQFF.

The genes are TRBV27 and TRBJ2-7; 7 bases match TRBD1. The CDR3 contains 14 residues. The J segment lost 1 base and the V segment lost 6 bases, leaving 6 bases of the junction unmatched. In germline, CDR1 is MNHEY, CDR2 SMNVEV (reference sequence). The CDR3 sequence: CASRNKGQSYEQYF. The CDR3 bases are TGTGCCAGCAGAAACAAGGGACAGTCCTACGAGCAGTACTTC.

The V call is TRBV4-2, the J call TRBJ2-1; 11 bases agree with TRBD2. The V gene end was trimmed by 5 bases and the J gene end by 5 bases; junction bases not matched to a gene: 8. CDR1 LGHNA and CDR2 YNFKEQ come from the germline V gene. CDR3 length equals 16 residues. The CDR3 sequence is CASSYTPGLADNEQFF. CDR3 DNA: TGTGCCAGCAGCTACACACCGGGACTAGCGGACAATGAGCAGTTCTTC.